This T cell receptor (beta chain) was profiled in a study of T cell responses to AZD1222 COVID-19 vaccine. Looking at the study overall: Whether given at about 4 or about 12 weeks, second doses were pooled. Study results and limitations: In all cases, repertoires were sampled only after the peak T cell response.

Comments on this clone: Its antigen remains unknown.

Clones were sequenced by immunoSEQ multiplex PCR, and TCRdb holds only the in-frame ones, with some missing. Here the sample spans over 150,000 clones, around nine tenths being singletons. From germline, CDR1 is SGDLS and CDR2 YYNGEE. V lost 3 bases, J lost 2 bases, and 15 bases lay in between. This CDR3 has 16 amino acids. This clonotype was obtained from an adult in good health. This chain joins TRBV9 and TRBJ1-5; D perhaps matches TRBD1 (6 bases). Material: peripheral blood, obtained on day 0 of AZD1222 vaccination. The CDR3 DNA sequence: TGTGCCAGCAGCGCAGGGACATTGGTCGGCAATCAGCCCCAGCATTTT. This gives the protein CASSAGTLVGNQPQHF.